The clone carrying this TCR beta chain was seen repeatedly, ten times or more. Its target is not known. The germline V and J ends were trimmed by 0 bases and 6 bases, with 16 bases remaining between them. Germline-derived CDR1 and CDR2 are SGHRS and YFSETQ. The CDR3 extends over 15 amino acids. This entry comes from a study of T cells in Graves' hyperthyroidism and ophthalmopathy. As for the study in general: Peripheral blood collection took place at initial diagnosis, before any treatment. Study-level points and caveats: Before onset, by a median of approximately 6.8 months, the model predicted ophthalmopathy.

Clinical Activity Scores of at least 3, NOSPECS grades of at least 4 and durations under 3 months characterized ophthalmopathy patients. The source of the PBMCs was about 10 ml of fresh peripheral blood. Researchers took RNA transcripts and amplified the TCR beta CDR3 regions from them. HTBI primers were used for first-round RT-PCR of the TCR CDR3. TCRdb reprocessed the multiplex PCR reads via MiXCR and lists one record per CDR3 protein. Among hundreds of thousands of distinct CDR3 sequences listed, about 14% were seen once. The rearrangement links TRBV5-1 to TRBJ2-7; D perhaps matches TRBD2 (6 bases). The sequenced sample was blood. The origin of this receptor is a man between 45 and 60 years old with Graves' ophthalmopathy. The CDR3 spells CASSLGGGTGSEQYF. DNA of the CDR3: TGCGCCAGCAGCTTGGGAGGCGGAACCGGGAGCGAGCAGTACTTC.